One T cell receptor beta chain is described in this entry. What it binds is unknown. The data stem from a study of CD8 T cells in Susac syndrome. The authors reverse transcribed roughly 0.5 to 1 ug RNA with random hexamers. TCRdb used MiXCR to reprocess the immunoSEQ multiplex PCR reads, holding one entry per CDR3 protein. The data show 180,000 or so distinct CDR3 sequences, around 94% seen once. General study findings and limits: As the study acknowledged, the number of individuals who were part of its TCR sequencing and HLA analysis was relatively small.

The authors carried out high-throughput sequencing of TCR beta. They applied it to CD8+ and CD4+ T cells obtained from blood. The clonotype comes from a human donor in good health. Sequenced sample: CD4+ T cells from PBMCs.

CDR3 sequence reads: CASSQGPHTDTQYF. The DNA of the CDR3 is TGTGCCAGCAGCCAGGGGCCCCACACAGATACGCAGTATTTT. The rearrangement uses TRBV2 and TRBJ2-3; D may be TRBD1 (6 bases). This CDR3 comprises 14 residues. Germline V gene lookup returns CDR1 SNHLY and CDR2 FYNNEI. The V and J ends lost 6 bases and 2 bases respectively, with 12 bases between them.